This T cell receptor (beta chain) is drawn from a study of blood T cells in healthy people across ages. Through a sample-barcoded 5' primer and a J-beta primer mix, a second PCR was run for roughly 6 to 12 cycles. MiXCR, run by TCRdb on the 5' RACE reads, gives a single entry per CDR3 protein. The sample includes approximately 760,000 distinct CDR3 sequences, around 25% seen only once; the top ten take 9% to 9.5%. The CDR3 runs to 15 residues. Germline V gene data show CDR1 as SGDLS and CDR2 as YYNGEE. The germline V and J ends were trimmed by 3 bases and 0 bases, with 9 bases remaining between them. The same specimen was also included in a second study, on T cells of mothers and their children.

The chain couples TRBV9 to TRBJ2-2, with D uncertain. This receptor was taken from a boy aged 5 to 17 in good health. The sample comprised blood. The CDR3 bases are TGTGCCAGCAGCGCCCGGGCACCGAACACCGGGGAGCTGTTTTTT. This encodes CASSARAPNTGELFF.